This is a list of T cell receptor beta chains from one sample in a study of blood T cell repertoires in COVID-19. The protocol was immunoSEQ multiplex PCR, while the TCRdb copy is restricted to in-frame clones and leaves out a portion. This table has about 480,000 clones, roughly 88% appearing once. Sequencing was performed on PBMCs or T cells enriched from blood (not recorded which). The receptor source for this set is a middle-aged woman who had recovered from COVID-19. Each CDR3 is given with its conserved first and last residue. Each record gives: CDR3 length, clone size, J gene, D gene, V gene, CDR3 DNA, CDR3 protein. D genes are given only for firm matches. A clone size is listed for some rows: how often the clone was seen (once, few, many), or a class if it is expanded.

length: 11; size: .; J: TRBJ1-1; D: .; V: TRBV3-1/TRBV3-2; DNA: TGTGCCAGCAGACTCGGCACTGAAGCTTTCTTT; CDR3: CASRLGTEAFF
length: 12; size: .; J: TRBJ2-7; D: .; V: TRBV29-1; DNA: TGCAGCGTTGAAGGCGGGACGGACGAGCAGTACTTC; CDR3: CSVEGGTDEQYF
length: 15; size: .; J: TRBJ2-1; D: TRBD1; V: TRBV5-4; DNA: TGTGCCAGCAGCTCACGGGACAGAACCTACAATGAGCAGTTCTTC; CDR3: CASSSRDRTYNEQFF
length: 18; size: .; J: TRBJ1-2; D: TRBD1; V: TRBV5-4; DNA: TGTGCCAGCAGCTTGGTATTCCTCAGGGGGTGGTATAACTATGGCTACACCTTC; CDR3: CASSLVFLRGWYNYGYTF
length: 16; size: .; J: TRBJ1-5; D: .; V: TRBV11-2; DNA: TGTGCCAGCAGCCAAAACCAGGGTCTTGGGCATCGTCCCCAGCATTTT; CDR3: CASSQNQGLGHRPQHF
length: 11; size: .; J: TRBJ1-2; D: .; V: TRBV6-2/TRBV6-3; DNA: TGTGCCAGCAGTCCGGGGGGTGGCTACACCTTC; CDR3: CASSPGGGYTF
length: 13; size: .; J: TRBJ1-6; D: .; V: TRBV5-1; DNA: TGCGCCAGCAGCTTGAAATTAGATTCACCCCTCCACTTT; CDR3: CASSLKLDSPLHF
length: 15; size: .; J: TRBJ1-1; D: .; V: TRBV27; DNA: TGTGCCACCCGGGTCCTAGGGGCTTTGAACACTGAAGCTTTCTTT; CDR3: CATRVLGALNTEAFF
length: 15; size: .; J: TRBJ1-2; D: TRBD1; V: TRBV29-1; DNA: TGCAGCGTTTCCCCCAGGGGGCAGGGTGACTATGGCTACACCTTC; CDR3: CSVSPRGQGDYGYTF
length: 13; size: .; J: TRBJ2-1; D: .; V: TRBV5-5; DNA: TGTGCCAGCAGCCTAAGCAAGCACAATGAGCAGTTCTTC; CDR3: CASSLSKHNEQFF
length: 15; size: .; J: TRBJ2-7; D: TRBD2; V: TRBV14; DNA: TGTGCCAGCAGCCAAACGTCGGGAGGGCCCAACGAGCAGTACTTC; CDR3: CASSQTSGGPNEQYF
length: 15; size: few; J: TRBJ1-3; D: .; V: TRBV9; DNA: TGTGCCAGCAGCGTAGAGAGGGATGCGAGAAACACCATATATTTT; CDR3: CASSVERDARNTIYF
length: 16; size: .; J: TRBJ1-2; D: .; V: TRBV3-1/TRBV3-2; DNA: TGTGCCAGCGGAACAGGGCCCACAAGGGTTAGCTATGGCTACACCTTC; CDR3: CASGTGPTRVSYGYTF
length: 15; size: .; J: TRBJ2-7; D: .; V: TRBV7-8; DNA: TGTGCCAGCAGCTTAGCGCTAGTTCGGGCCTACGAGCAGTACTTC; CDR3: CASSLALVRAYEQYF
length: 13; size: .; J: TRBJ2-7; D: TRBD1; V: TRBV10-1; DNA: TGCGCCAGCAGTGCCCGGGACAGGTCTGGGCAGTACTTC; CDR3: CASSARDRSGQYF
length: 15; size: .; J: TRBJ1-4; D: TRBD1; V: TRBV7-9; DNA: TGTGCCAGCAGCAAATCCGGACAGGGAAGTGAAAAACTGTTTTTT; CDR3: CASSKSGQGSEKLFF
length: 14; size: few; J: TRBJ1-6; D: .; V: TRBV19; DNA: TGTGCCAGTAGTCTACCGACAGCCAATTCACCCCTCCACTTT; CDR3: CASSLPTANSPLHF
length: 15; size: .; J: TRBJ2-3; D: TRBD1; V: TRBV5-1; DNA: TGCGCCAGCAATCTCGGGACAGGGGCCACAGATACGCAGTATTTT; CDR3: CASNLGTGATDTQYF
length: 17; size: .; J: TRBJ1-2; D: .; V: TRBV27; DNA: TGTGCCAGCAGTTTACGGGGTGCAGGACCACCTAACTATGGCTACACCTTC; CDR3: CASSLRGAGPPNYGYTF
length: 15; size: .; J: TRBJ2-7; D: .; V: TRBV11-2; DNA: TGTGCCAGCAGCCCTCGTAAGGGAGCCGGGAACGAGCAGTACTTC; CDR3: CASSPRKGAGNEQYF
length: 11; size: .; J: TRBJ1-1; D: .; V: TRBV11-3; DNA: TGTGCCAGCAGCTTAGAGGGGGGAGCTTTCTTT; CDR3: CASSLEGGAFF
length: 14; size: few; J: TRBJ1-5; D: TRBD1; V: TRBV7-9; DNA: TGTGCCAGCAGCCAGGGGGGCGACGCCCAGCCCCAGCATTTT; CDR3: CASSQGGDAQPQHF
length: 15; size: few; J: TRBJ1-2; D: .; V: TRBV5-6; DNA: TGTGCCAGCAGCTTGGATTTAGGACAGAACTATGGCTACACCTTC; CDR3: CASSLDLGQNYGYTF
length: 13; size: .; J: TRBJ1-2; D: TRBD1; V: TRBV3-1/TRBV3-2; DNA: TGTGCCAGCAGCACCGGACAGGTCCTTGGCTACACCTTC; CDR3: CASSTGQVLGYTF
length: 12; size: .; J: TRBJ1-2; D: .; V: TRBV2; DNA: TGTGCCAGCCCGGGACTTAACTATGGCTACACCTTC; CDR3: CASPGLNYGYTF
length: 14; size: .; J: TRBJ2-7; D: .; V: TRBV11-2; DNA: TGTGCCAGCAGCTTATCCACAGGCGAATACGAGCAGTACTTC; CDR3: CASSLSTGEYEQYF
length: 13; size: .; J: TRBJ1-1; D: TRBD1; V: TRBV9; DNA: TGTGCCAGCAGCGTAGGGCAGACAGGGAGAGCTTTCTTT; CDR3: CASSVGQTGRAFF
length: 14; size: .; J: TRBJ1-3; D: .; V: TRBV6-2/TRBV6-3; DNA: TGTGCCAGCAGTTTCTACCCCTCTGGAAACACCATATATTTT; CDR3: CASSFYPSGNTIYF
length: 14; size: .; J: TRBJ2-7; D: TRBD1; V: TRBV4-1; DNA: TGCGCCAGCAGCCAGCCCGGGGGACAGGGTGGGCAGTACTTC; CDR3: CASSQPGGQGGQYF
length: 14; size: .; J: TRBJ2-2; D: .; V: TRBV2; DNA: TGTGCCAGCGGGGGGACAGCGAACACCGGGGAGCTGTTTTTT; CDR3: CASGGTANTGELFF
length: 13; size: .; J: TRBJ2-5; D: .; V: TRBV2; DNA: TGTGCCAGCAGTTACAGGGATGGGGAGACCCAGTACTTC; CDR3: CASSYRDGETQYF
length: 13; size: .; J: TRBJ1-1; D: .; V: TRBV30; DNA: TGTGCCTGGAGACAGGGCAGGGGAACTGAAGCTTTCTTT; CDR3: CAWRQGRGTEAFF
length: 14; size: .; J: TRBJ2-1; D: .; V: TRBV19; DNA: TGTGCCAGTAGAGCTCTAAGCTCCTACAATGAGCAGTTCTTC; CDR3: CASRALSSYNEQFF
length: 16; size: .; J: TRBJ2-1; D: .; V: TRBV3-1/TRBV3-2; DNA: TGTGCCAGCCTGGACTGGGGGCCTAAGAGATACAATGAGCAGTTCTTC; CDR3: CASLDWGPKRYNEQFF
length: 16; size: .; J: TRBJ2-5; D: .; V: TRBV5-1; DNA: TGCGCCAGCAGCGCACAAAGGGGCTTGGGTAGGGAGACCCAGTACTTC; CDR3: CASSAQRGLGRETQYF
length: 15; size: .; J: TRBJ1-6; D: TRBD1; V: TRBV7-9; DNA: TGTGCCAGCAGCTTAGAAGGGGGCGAGAATTCACCCCTCCACTTT; CDR3: CASSLEGGENSPLHF
length: 13; size: .; J: TRBJ2-3; D: TRBD2; V: TRBV29-1; DNA: TGCAGCGCGAGACTAGCGGATACAGATACGCAGTATTTT; CDR3: CSARLADTDTQYF
length: 15; size: .; J: TRBJ1-2; D: .; V: TRBV5-1; DNA: TGCGCCAGCAGCCCAGGTGCCGTGGCCTCCTATGGCTACACCTTC; CDR3: CASSPGAVASYGYTF
length: 15; size: .; J: TRBJ1-4; D: .; V: TRBV7-8; DNA: TGTGCCAGCAGCTTCTCGACAGGAGTTAATGAAAAACTGTTTTTT; CDR3: CASSFSTGVNEKLFF
length: 11; size: .; J: TRBJ1-2; D: .; V: TRBV5-3; DNA: TGTGCCAGAAGCTTTCCGTATGGCTACACCTTC; CDR3: CARSFPYGYTF
length: 12; size: .; J: TRBJ2-5; D: .; V: TRBV5-1; DNA: TGCGCCAGCAGCTTGGTGGCAGAGACCCAGTACTTC; CDR3: CASSLVAETQYF
length: 14; size: .; J: TRBJ1-2; D: .; V: TRBV7-8; DNA: TGTGCCAGCAGCTTAGTGGCAGGGGACTATGGCTACACCTTC; CDR3: CASSLVAGDYGYTF
length: 15; size: .; J: TRBJ2-5; D: TRBD2; V: TRBV6-2/TRBV6-3; DNA: TGTGCCAGCAGTCAACTAGCGGGAATAGGGGAGACCCAGTACTTC; CDR3: CASSQLAGIGETQYF
length: 13; size: .; J: TRBJ1-5; D: .; V: TRBV7-9; DNA: TGTGCCAGCAGCTTAGAAGGGGATCAGCCCCAGCATTTT; CDR3: CASSLEGDQPQHF
length: 13; size: .; J: TRBJ1-5; D: TRBD1; V: TRBV2; DNA: TGTGCCAGCAGCGCCGCCGGGACAGGGGGCGAGCATTTT; CDR3: CASSAAGTGGEHF
length: 12; size: .; J: TRBJ2-7; D: .; V: TRBV12-5; DNA: TGTGCTAGTGGTTTGGACAGCTACGAGCAGTACTTC; CDR3: CASGLDSYEQYF
length: 15; size: .; J: TRBJ1-2; D: TRBD1; V: TRBV7-8; DNA: TGTGCCAGCAGCGAAGACGGGACAGGGGATTATGGCTACACCTTC; CDR3: CASSEDGTGDYGYTF
length: 11; size: .; J: TRBJ1-4; D: .; V: TRBV10-2; DNA: TGCGCCAGCAGAAACAGGGAAAAACTGTTTTTT; CDR3: CASRNREKLFF
length: 17; size: .; J: TRBJ2-1; D: .; V: TRBV24-1; DNA: TGTGCCACCAGTGCCGGCCCTCAGGCAGTCTCCTACAATGAGCAGTTCTTC; CDR3: CATSAGPQAVSYNEQFF
length: 14; size: .; J: TRBJ1-3; D: TRBD1; V: TRBV27; DNA: TGTGCCAGCAGTGCGACAGGGGGCAAAAACACCATATATTTT; CDR3: CASSATGGKNTIYF
length: 15; size: .; J: TRBJ1-1; D: .; V: TRBV4-3; DNA: TGCGCCAGCAGCCAAGATCCGGGAGGGAACACTGAAGCTTTCTTT; CDR3: CASSQDPGGNTEAFF
length: 13; size: .; J: TRBJ2-5; D: TRBD1; V: TRBV3-1/TRBV3-2; DNA: TGTGCCAGCAGCTCTCGACAGGGTAGGACCCAGTACTTC; CDR3: CASSSRQGRTQYF
length: 16; size: .; J: TRBJ1-1; D: .; V: TRBV7-2; DNA: TGTGCCAGCAGCCCCCTCCCGCGGGGTGCTCACACTGAAGCTTTCTTT; CDR3: CASSPLPRGAHTEAFF
length: 16; size: .; J: TRBJ2-1; D: TRBD2; V: TRBV7-2; DNA: TGTGCCAGCAGTCGGACTAGCGGGAGCTCCTACAATGAGCAGTTCTTC; CDR3: CASSRTSGSSYNEQFF
length: 14; size: .; J: TRBJ2-7; D: .; V: TRBV5-1; DNA: TGCGCCAGCAGCCTGGATTCCAACGGTATCGGGCAGTACTTC; CDR3: CASSLDSNGIGQYF
length: 16; size: .; J: TRBJ2-3; D: TRBD2; V: TRBV6-5; DNA: TGTGCCAGCAGTTACGGGCGGGAGGGCCCCACAGATACGCAGTATTTT; CDR3: CASSYGREGPTDTQYF